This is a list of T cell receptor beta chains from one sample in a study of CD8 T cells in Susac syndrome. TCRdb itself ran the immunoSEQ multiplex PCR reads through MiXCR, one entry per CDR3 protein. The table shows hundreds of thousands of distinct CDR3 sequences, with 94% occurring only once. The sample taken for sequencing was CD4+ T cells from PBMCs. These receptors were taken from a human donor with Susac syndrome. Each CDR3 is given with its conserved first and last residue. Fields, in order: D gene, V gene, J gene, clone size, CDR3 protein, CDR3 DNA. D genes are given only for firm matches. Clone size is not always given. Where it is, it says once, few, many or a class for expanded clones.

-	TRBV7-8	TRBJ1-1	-	CASSSMVRMNTEAFF	TGTGCCAGCAGCTCCATGGTTAGGATGAACACTGAAGCTTTCTTT
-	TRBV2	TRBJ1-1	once	CASTRGGQLNTEAFF	TGTGCCAGCACTCGAGGAGGGCAGTTGAACACTGAAGCTTTCTTT
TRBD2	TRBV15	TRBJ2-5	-	CATSGIAGTSGRGETQYF	TGTGCCACCAGTGGGATCGCCGGGACTAGCGGTCGAGGAGAGACCCAGTACTTC
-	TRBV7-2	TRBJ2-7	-	CASSAGGTIYEQYF	TGTGCCAGCAGCGCTGGGGGTACCATCTACGAGCAGTACTTC
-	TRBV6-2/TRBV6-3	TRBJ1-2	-	CASSPSGSRGYTF	TGTGCCAGCAGCCCTTCAGGGAGTCGAGGCTACACCTTC
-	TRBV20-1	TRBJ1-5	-	CSARAGDQPQHF	TGCAGTGCTAGGGCCGGGGATCAGCCCCAGCATTTT
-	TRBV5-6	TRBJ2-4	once	CASSSLPGGKNIQYF	TGTGCCAGCAGCTCATTGCCCGGGGGAAAAAACATTCAGTACTTC
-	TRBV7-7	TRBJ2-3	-	CASSLTPTDTQYF	TGTGCTAGCAGCTTAACGCCCACAGATACGCAGTATTTT
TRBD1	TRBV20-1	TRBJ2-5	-	CSAEAGTGFLETQYF	TGCAGTGCGGAAGCCGGGACAGGCTTTTTGGAGACCCAGTACTTC
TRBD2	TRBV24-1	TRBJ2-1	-	CATASGAGVFHEQFF	TGTGCCACCGCGAGCGGAGCGGGGGTTTTTCATGAGCAGTTCTTC
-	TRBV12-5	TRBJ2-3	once	CASGSSGITDTQYF	TGTGCTAGTGGTTCGTCGGGGATCACAGATACGCAGTATTTT
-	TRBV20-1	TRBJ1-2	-	CSASLGISYGYTF	TGCAGTGCTAGTTTGGGGATATCCTATGGCTACACCTTC
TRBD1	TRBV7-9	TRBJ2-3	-	CASSETGASTDTQYF	TGTGCCAGCAGCGAGACAGGGGCCAGCACAGATACGCAGTATTTT
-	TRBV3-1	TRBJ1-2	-	CASSQERDGFYTF	TGTGCCAGCAGCCAAGAGCGGGACGGATTCTACACCTTC
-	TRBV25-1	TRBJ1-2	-	CASRGDYGYTF	TGTGCCAGCAGGGGGGACTATGGCTACACCTTC
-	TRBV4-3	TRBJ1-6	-	CASSLDGAHNSPLHF	TGCGCCAGCAGCCTGGACGGGGCTCATAATTCACCCCTCCACTTT
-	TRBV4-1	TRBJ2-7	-	CASSQDQDAGAPPQYF	TGCGCCAGCAGCCAAGATCAAGATGCGGGGGCCCCGCCCCAGTACTTC
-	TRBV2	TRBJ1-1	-	CASRIDGEVTEAFF	TGTGCCAGCAGGATAGACGGAGAGGTGACTGAAGCTTTCTTT
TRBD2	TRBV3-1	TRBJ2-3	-	CASSLAGGFTDTQYF	TGTGCCAGCAGCCTAGCGGGGGGGTTCACAGATACGCAGTATTTT
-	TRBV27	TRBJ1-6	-	CASLNPQIGSPLHF	TGTGCCAGCTTGAACCCCCAAATAGGGTCACCCCTCCACTTT
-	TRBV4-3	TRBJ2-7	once	CASSQVVEGEQYF	TGCGCCAGCAGCCAGGTGGTCGAGGGCGAGCAGTACTTC
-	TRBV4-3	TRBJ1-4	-	CASSKTGIREKLFF	TGCGCCAGCAGCAAAACCGGGATCAGGGAAAAACTGTTTTTT
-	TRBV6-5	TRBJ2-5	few	CASSRDQETQYF	TGTGCCAGCAGTCGGGACCAAGAGACCCAGTACTTC
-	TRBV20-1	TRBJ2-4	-	CSARHRDVGKEYF	TGCAGTGCTAGGCACAGGGATGTGGGGAAGGAGTACTTC
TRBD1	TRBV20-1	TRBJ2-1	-	CSVGGQGIREQFF	TGCAGTGTAGGGGGACAGGGGATCCGTGAGCAGTTCTTC
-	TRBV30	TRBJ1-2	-	CASPGRTGPNYGYTF	TGTGCTAGCCCCGGCCGGACGGGCCCCAACTATGGCTACACCTTC
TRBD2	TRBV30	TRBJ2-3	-	CAWRIAGPKDTQYF	TGTGCCTGGAGGATAGCGGGGCCCAAAGATACGCAGTATTTT
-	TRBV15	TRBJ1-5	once	CATSRQGLSNQPQHF	TGTGCCACCAGCAGACAGGGTCTAAGCAATCAGCCCCAGCATTTT
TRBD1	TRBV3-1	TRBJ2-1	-	CASSLDRGINNEQFF	TGTGCCAGCAGCCTAGACAGGGGAATTAACAATGAGCAGTTCTTC
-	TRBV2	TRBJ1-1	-	CASSEMRDTEAFF	TGTGCCAGCAGTGAGATGAGGGACACTGAAGCTTTCTTT
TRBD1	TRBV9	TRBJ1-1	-	CASSVVGTGQANTEAFF	TGTGCCAGCAGCGTAGTAGGTACGGGACAGGCGAACACTGAAGCTTTCTTT
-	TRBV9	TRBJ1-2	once	CASSRSTDHNSYGYTF	TGTGCCAGCAGCCGATCTACAGATCATAATTCCTATGGCTACACCTTC
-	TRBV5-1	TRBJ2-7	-	CASSLASDRSWDF	TGCGCCAGCAGCTTGGCCTCGGACCGCTCTTGGGACTTC
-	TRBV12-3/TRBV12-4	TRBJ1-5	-	CASSTTGRYGQPQHF	TGTGCCAGCAGTACCACAGGACGGTATGGTCAGCCCCAGCATTTT
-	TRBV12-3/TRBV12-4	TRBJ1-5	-	CASSRTGTVQPQHF	TGTGCCAGCAGTCGTACAGGGACCGTTCAGCCCCAGCATTTT
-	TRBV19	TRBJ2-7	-	CASSSPGTYEQYF	TGTGCCAGTAGTTCACCCGGGACTTACGAGCAGTACTTC
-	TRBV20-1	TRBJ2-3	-	CSALNRVGFTDTQYF	TGCAGTGCGTTGAACAGGGTGGGCTTCACAGATACGCAGTATTTT
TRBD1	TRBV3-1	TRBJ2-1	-	CASRKGQGIYNEQFF	TGTGCCAGCAGAAAGGGACAGGGGATTTACAATGAGCAGTTCTTC
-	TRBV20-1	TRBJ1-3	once	CSAPFQVDTIYF	TGCAGTGCCCCATTCCAAGTAGACACCATATATTTT
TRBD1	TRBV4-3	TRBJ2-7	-	CASSQRTGGYEQYF	TGCGCCAGCAGCCAGAGGACAGGGGGCTACGAGCAGTACTTC
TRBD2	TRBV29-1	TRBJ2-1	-	CSVALRLAGYNEQFF	TGCAGCGTTGCCCTAAGACTAGCGGGATACAATGAGCAGTTCTTC
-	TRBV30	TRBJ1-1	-	CAWTIQGSENTEAFF	TGTGCCTGGACCATCCAGGGTTCGGAGAACACTGAAGCTTTCTTT
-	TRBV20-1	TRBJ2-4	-	CSARGLLDKNIQYF	TGCAGTGCTAGGGGGCTTTTGGACAAAAACATTCAGTACTTC
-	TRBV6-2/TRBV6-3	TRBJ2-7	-	CASSQQSHEQYF	TGTGCCAGCAGTCAGCAGTCCCACGAGCAGTACTTC
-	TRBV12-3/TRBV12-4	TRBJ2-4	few	CASSLAQGKNIQYF	TGTGCCAGCAGTTTAGCGCAGGGCAAAAACATTCAGTACTTC
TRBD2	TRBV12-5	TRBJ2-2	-	CASGSRPREAGELFF	TGTGCTAGTGGTTCCCGCCCGCGGGAGGCCGGGGAGCTGTTTTTT
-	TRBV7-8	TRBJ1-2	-	CASSPTSWAGEGYTF	TGTGCCAGCAGCCCAACATCCTGGGCAGGGGAAGGCTACACCTTC